This TCR beta chain was obtained from a study of blood T cell repertoires in COVID-19. Sequencing was performed with immunoSEQ multiplex PCR; in TCRdb, only in-frame clones are kept and a portion is missing. This table holds under 250,000 clones, about nine tenths found once. The sequenced sample was PBMCs or T cells enriched from blood (not recorded which). This receptor was identified in a man between 35 and 55 years old who had recovered from COVID-19.

CDR3 protein: CAWRGGKGKYF. For the CDR3, the DNA is TGTGCCTGGAGAGGAGGGAAGGGAAAGTACTTC. The gene calls are TRBV30 and TRBJ2-7, with D maybe TRBD2 (6 bases). The CDR3 is 11 amino acids. Germline CDR1 is GTSNPN and CDR2 is SVGIG (reference sequence). V lost 3 bases to trimming and J lost 11 bases, with 14 bases between them.